These 10 T cell receptor beta chains share one sample of origin, sequenced in a study of cytomegalovirus exposure and HLA in healthy donors. PCR primers comprised 60 Vbeta and 13 Jbeta primers. Sequenced by immunoSEQ multiplex PCR; TCRdb stores in-frame clones only, minus some. The table shows 130,000 or so clones, with approximately 61% occurring only once. The sample consisted of PBMCs. The receptors here all came from a woman aged 35 to 49 in good health and CMV-seronegative.

The chain combines TRBV29-1 with TRBJ1-1, with 7 positions matching TRBD1. The CDR3 is 12 amino acids. V lost 6 bases to trimming and J lost 8 bases; unmatched junction nucleotides: 9. Germline CDR1 SQVTM, CDR2 ANQGSEA. The CDR3 loop reads CSVSHRGSEAFF. For the CDR3, the DNA is TGCAGCGTCAGTCACAGGGGTTCCGAAGCTTTCTTT.

This sequence joins TRBV9 and TRBJ1-3; D not resolved. The CDR3 is 16 amino acids. Deletions cut 5 bases from V and 0 bases from J, with 15 bases between. The germline V gene encodes CDR1 SGDLS and CDR2 YYNGEE. In DNA, the CDR3 is TGTGCCAGCAGTGTAACAGCCTCCTTCTCTGGAAACACCATATATTTT. This encodes CASSVTASFSGNTIYF.

This clone has more than one count but fewer than ten. This chain uses TRBV28 with TRBJ1-2; tentative D call: TRBD1 (5 bases). The CDR3 has 13 residues. Germline V lookup: CDR1 MDHEN, CDR2 SYDVKM. The V gene lost 11 bases and the J gene lost 8 bases, with 21 bases spanning the gap. This CDR3 reads CAVNLGAGRGYTF. In DNA, the CDR3 is TGTGCCGTCAACTTAGGGGCAGGGAGGGGCTACACCTTC.

The rearrangement uses TRBV7-8 and TRBJ1-2; TRBD1 is a possible D gene (5 bases). This CDR3 is 14 amino acids long. V lost 2 bases to trimming and J lost 5 bases, with 12 bases between them. In germline, CDR1 is SGHVS, CDR2 FQNEAQ. Here the CDR3 reads CASSLRETDYGYTF. CDR3 sequence (DNA): TGTGCCAGCAGCTTACGGGAGACAGATTATGGCTACACCTTC.

V usage is TRBV28 and J usage is TRBJ1-6, with 7 nucleotides matching TRBD1. The CDR3 is 15 residues long. In germline, CDR1 is MDHEN, CDR2 SYDVKM. V shed 6 bases and J 10 bases; nucleotides not matched to a gene: 12. CDR3 in amino acids: CASRHDREVESPLHF. The CDR3 DNA sequence: TGTGCCAGCAGACATGACAGGGAAGTAGAGTCACCCCTCCACTTT. The full variable domain, rest sourced from reference TRBV28 and TRBJ1-6, is DVKVTQSSRYLVKRTGEKVFLECVQDMDHENMFWYRQDPGLGLRLIYFSYDVKMKEKGDIPEGYSVSREKKERFSLILESASTNQTSMYLCASRHDREVESPLHFGNGTRLTVT.

The chain couples TRBV7-2 to TRBJ2-2; 9 nucleotides agree with TRBD2. The CDR3 has 16 amino acids. Per the germline V gene, CDR1 is SGHTA and CDR2 is FQGNSA. J lost 8 bases, V lost 1 base, and 8 bases had no gene match. Here the CDR3 reads CASSLGSGGNRGELFF. In DNA form, the CDR3 reads TGTGCCAGCAGCTTAGGAAGCGGGGGGAATCGGGGGGAGCTGTTTTTT.

This clone was recorded a few times. V gene TRBV7-2 combines with J gene TRBJ2-3, with a possible D match to TRBD2 (6 bases). The V end lost 1 base, the J end lost 5 bases, and 7 bases lay between the germline ends. Germline values: CDR1 SGHTA, CDR2 FQGNSA. The CDR3 contains 13 residues. CDR3 sequence reads: CASSLGRGDTQYF. In nucleotides, the CDR3 is TGTGCCAGCAGCTTAGGGAGGGGAGATACGCAGTATTTT.

The chain joins TRBV28 to TRBJ1-2, with D unclear. Trimming left V 5 bases short and J 1 base short, with 8 bases between. The CDR3 contains 13 residues. CDR1 and CDR2 from the germline V gene are MDHEN and SYDVKM. CDR3 nucleotide sequence: TGTGCCAGCAGTCCCTCTTTTAACTATGGCTACACCTTC. Translating it yields CASSPSFNYGYTF.

V is TRBV27 and J is TRBJ1-2; 8 bases fit TRBD1. This CDR3 is 16 amino acids long. V lost 5 bases, J lost 3 bases, and 11 bases stayed unmatched. Germline V CDR1 and CDR2: MNHEY, SMNVEV (reference sequence). The CDR3 DNA follows: TGTGCCAGCAGTATGGGCAGGGGGCGGAGAGACTATGGCTACACCTTC. Its protein product is CASSMGRGRRDYGYTF.

DNA of the CDR3: TGTGCCAGCAGCTTAGACGGGGATTCCTTCTATGGCTACACCTTC. It yields the protein CASSLDGDSFYGYTF. The chain combines TRBV7-6 with TRBJ1-2; D is unresolved. In germline, CDR1 is SGHVS, CDR2 FNYEAQ. CDR3 length equals 15 residues. V lost 1 base to trimming and J lost 4 bases, with 13 bases between them.